The T cell receptor beta chain described here comes from a study of shared clonotypes between healthy human individuals. V dropped 5 bases and J dropped 2 bases, with 15 bases sitting between them. The CDR3 length is 15 residues. Germline CDR1 reads SGHTA; CDR2 reads FQGNSA. Profiling relied on immunoSEQ multiplex PCR, and the TCRdb table lists in-frame clones only, not all of them. The repertoire holds some 2,400,000 clones, with around 95% as singletons. The sample taken for sequencing was naive CD4+ T cells sorted from blood. Noted subset: CD45RA+ positively selected. The TCR sequence derives from a man younger than 35 in good health. The genes are TRBV7-2 and TRBJ2-5; D may be TRBD1 (5 bases). The CDR3 region is CASSHDRIYQETQYF. CDR3 DNA sequence: TGTGCCAGCAGCCACGACAGAATTTATCAAGAGACCCAGTACTTC.